This entry concerns a single TCR beta chain. Other DNA sequences in the sample encode the same CDR3. The entry originates in a study of OX40 agonist ivuxolimab in advanced cancers. The germline V gene has CDR1 SGDLS and CDR2 YYNGEE. With 0 bases clipped from V and 7 bases from J, the junction kept 6 bases outside the gene matches. The CDR3 has 15 residues. The method was immunoSEQ multiplex PCR; TCRdb's version includes in-frame clones alone and lacks a portion of them. The sample has over 60,000 clones, about four fifths seen once. Researchers took blood at baseline, on cycle 4 day 1, and on cycle 7 day 1.

V is TRBV9 and J is TRBJ2-2; 7 nucleotides align to TRBD2. The sample in question was CD4+ or CD8+ T cells sorted from blood, obtained in a trial of the OX40 agonist ivuxolimab. The receptor was derived from an adult with an advanced solid tumor such as melanoma, head and neck, liver or kidney cancer. The CDR3 DNA follows: TGTGCCAGCAGCGTAGGGCGCTCGGGGGGCGGGGAGCTGTTTTTT. This codes for CASSVGRSGGGELFF.